The clone carrying this T cell receptor (beta chain) was counted a few times. Authors' methods: Amplification of reference gene primers was used by the study to estimate nucleated cell counts. The table came from immunoSEQ multiplex PCR; TCRdb's copy has only in-frame clones and leaves some out. V and J calls and clone size follow that table, whereas D and trimming were derived from the DNA. The data hold about 170,000 clones, with just over 85% observed a single time. The sample is drawn from a study of blood T cell repertoires in COVID-19. At the level of the study: Collection of acute and convalescent COVID-19 samples took place in the United States, Italy and Spain. Sources were T cells, B-cell-depleted T cells, or PBMCs; the material itself was cDNA or gDNA.

The sample comprised peripheral blood. The sequence derives from a man in his fifties with active or convalescent COVID-19.

The CDR3 protein is CATSRGRPGGEKLFF. CDR3 DNA: TGTGCCACCAGCAGAGGCCGGCCGGGGGGTGAAAAACTGTTTTTT. The chain links TRBV15 to TRBJ1-4; a weak D match, TRBD1 (5 bases). Trimming cost V 1 base and J 7 bases, with 13 bases left between them. CDR3 size: 15 residues. The germline V gene has CDR1 LNHNV and CDR2 YYDKDF (reference sequence).